This is a list of T cell receptor beta chains from one sample in a study of blood T cell repertoires in COVID-19. Sequenced by immunoSEQ multiplex PCR; TCRdb stores in-frame clones only, minus some. The sample has around 300,000 clones, roughly 86% seen once; the top ten hold around 0.92%. Sequencing was done on a sample of PBMCs or T cells enriched from blood (not recorded which). These receptor sequences come from a young woman who had recovered from COVID-19. CDR3s include the opening cysteine and the closing phenylalanine or tryptophan. Fields, in order: D gene, V gene, clone size, J gene, CDR3 DNA, CDR3 protein. The D gene is left open where the match is weak. Not every row has a clone size; where given, it reads once, few, many or a size class.

>TRBD1|TRBV13|NA|TRBJ1-1
TGTGCCAGCAGCTTAGGGACAGGGGGAATGGGCACTGAAGCTTTCTTT
CASSLGTGGMGTEAFF
>NA|TRBV27|NA|TRBJ1-3
TGTGCCAGCAGTTTTGGCGGAACTGGAAACACCATATATTTT
CASSFGGTGNTIYF
>NA|TRBV11-2|NA|TRBJ2-3
TGTGCCAGCACCAGAGTAGGGGGAAGCACAGATACGCAGTATTTT
CASTRVGGSTDTQYF
>NA|TRBV28|NA|TRBJ1-1
TGTGCCAGCAGTCCGGAGAACCAAGCTTTCTTT
CASSPENQAFF
>NA|TRBV5-1|NA|TRBJ1-6
TGCGCCAGCAGCTTGGGGTCAGGGGTTGATTCACCCCTCCACTTT
CASSLGSGVDSPLHF
>NA|TRBV3-1/TRBV3-2|NA|TRBJ1-2
TGTGCCAGCAGCGAAACAGGGCTTCAGAATGGTAGGGACTATGGCTACACCTTC
CASSETGLQNGRDYGYTF
>NA|TRBV27|NA|TRBJ2-7
TGTGCCAGCAGTTTTGAGGGCCCCTCCTACGAGCAGTACTTC
CASSFEGPSYEQYF
>NA|TRBV4-3|few|TRBJ1-2
TGCGCCAGCAGCCAAGTCGCGGGGGGCGATGGCTACACCTTC
CASSQVAGGDGYTF
>TRBD1|TRBV20-1|once|TRBJ1-1
TGCAGTGCTATCGGGACAGGGGCAACTTTT
CSAIGTGATF
>NA|TRBV4-3|NA|TRBJ2-2
TGCGCCAGCAGCCAAGATCTCGGGGATTACGGAAACACCGGGGAGCTGTTTTTT
CASSQDLGDYGNTGELFF
>NA|TRBV12-3/TRBV12-4|NA|TRBJ2-5
TGTGCCAGCAGTCCCGAAGAGACCCAGTACTTC
CASSPEETQYF
>NA|TRBV5-1|NA|TRBJ2-3
TGCGCCAGCACCGAGCCGGGCACAGATACGCAGTATTTT
CASTEPGTDTQYF
>NA|TRBV7-2|NA|TRBJ2-7
TGTGCCAGCAGCTTAAACGTGGGGCGGGGAGCCTACGAGCAGTACTTC
CASSLNVGRGAYEQYF
>NA|TRBV2|once|TRBJ1-2
TGTGCCGGGACCAGGCGGGGCCCGAACTATGGCTACACCTTC
CAGTRRGPNYGYTF
>NA|TRBV5-8|NA|TRBJ2-3
TGTGCCAGCAGCTTGGAAATCGCACATAGCACAGATACGCAGTATTTT
CASSLEIAHSTDTQYF
>TRBD1|TRBV6-5|once|TRBJ2-2
TGTGCCAGCAGTCAGGGGGCCGGGGAGCTGTTTTTT
CASSQGAGELFF
>NA|TRBV15|NA|TRBJ2-3
TGTGCCACCCACCGGGGAGGGGGGGGAGGCACAGATACGCAGTATTTT
CATHRGGGGGTDTQYF
>TRBD1|TRBV19|NA|TRBJ2-3
TGTGCCAGTAGTATAAGGGACAGGGGCGGAGATACGCAGTATTTT
CASSIRDRGGDTQYF
>NA|TRBV27|NA|TRBJ1-2
TGTGCCAGCAGTTTATCTACGCCGGGATACTATGGCTACACCTTC
CASSLSTPGYYGYTF
>NA|TRBV9|NA|TRBJ1-6
TGTGCCAGCGGCTCACCCCTCCACTTT
CASGSPLHF
>NA|TRBV3-1/TRBV3-2|NA|TRBJ2-1
TGTGCCAGCAGCCAAGAATCCTGGGGACAGTTCTTC
CASSQESWGQFF